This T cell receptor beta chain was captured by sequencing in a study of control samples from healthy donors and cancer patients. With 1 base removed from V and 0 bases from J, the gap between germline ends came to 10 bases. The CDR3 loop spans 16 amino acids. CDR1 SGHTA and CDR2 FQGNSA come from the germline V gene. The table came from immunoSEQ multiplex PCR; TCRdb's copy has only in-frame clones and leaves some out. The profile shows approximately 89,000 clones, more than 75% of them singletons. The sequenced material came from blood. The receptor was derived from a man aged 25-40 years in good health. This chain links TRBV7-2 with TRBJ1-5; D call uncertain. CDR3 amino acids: CASSLVHSLSNQPQHF. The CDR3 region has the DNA TGTGCCAGCAGCTTAGTGCATTCCCTTAGCAATCAGCCCCAGCATTTT.